This is a list of T cell receptor beta chains from one sample in a study of tumor and adjacent non-tumor tissue in lung cancer. TCRdb itself ran the multiplex PCR reads through MiXCR, one entry per CDR3 protein. The sample comprises approximately 68,000 distinct CDR3 sequences, more than 70% of which are singletons, and roughly 28% rests with the top ten. The sequenced material came from lung tumor tissue. These receptors were collected from a man aged 55-75 years with non-small cell lung cancer. The CDR3 runs from the conserved cysteine through the conserved F or W. D genes are given only for firm matches. Clone size is stated in some rows and not others, as once, few, many or a class when expanded.

v_gene	j_gene	len	d_gene	abundance	CDR3aa	CDR3nt
TRBV6-1	TRBJ2-3	16	-	-	CASSESPRQSNQPQYF	TGTGCCAGCAGTGAATCCCCTAGACAGTCCAATCAGCCCCAGTATTTT
TRBV6-2/TRBV6-3	TRBJ2-7	16	TRBD1	-	CASSYGTGFRSYKQYF	TGTGCCAGCAGTTATGGGACAGGTTTCAGGTCCTACAAGCAGTACTTC
TRBV6-1	TRBJ1-2	15	-	-	CASSEWWESNYGYTF	TGTGCCAGCAGTGAGTGGTGGGAATCTAACTATGGATACACCTTC
TRBV10-3	TRBJ2-3	14	-	-	CAISRKGFTGTQYF	TGTGCCATCAGTAGGAAGGGTTTCACAGGTACGCAGTATTTT
TRBV6-5	TRBJ2-2	13	-	-	CAARERYTGELFF	TGTGCCGCGCGCGAGAGGTACACCGGGGAGCTGTTTTTT
TRBV5-4	TRBJ2-3	16	TRBD2	-	CASNPIEREPGDTQYF	TGTGCTAGCAATCCTATCGAGCGGGAGCCGGGAGATACGCAGTACTTT
TRBV20-1	TRBJ1-1	16	-	-	CSAMSVEGAVNTETFF	TGCAGTGCAATGTCAGTCGAGGGTGCCGTGAACACTGAAACTTTCTTT
TRBV6-2/TRBV6-3	TRBJ2-7	13	-	-	CASSKLVLCEQYF	TGTGCCAGCAGCAAGCTAGTCCTTTGCGAGCAGTACTTC
TRBV20-1	TRBJ2-5	11	TRBD2	many	CSAGGEETQYF	TGCAGTGCGGGAGGGGAAGAGACCCAGTACTTC
TRBV6-5	TRBJ2-7	15	TRBD1	-	CASSYVGGQVHEQYF	TGTGCCAGCAGTTACGTGGGTGGACAGGTTCACGAGCAGTACTTC
TRBV6-1	TRBJ1-1	14	TRBD1	-	CASKQGAWNIEVFF	TGTGCCAGCAAGCAGGGGGCGTGGAACATTGAAGTTTTCTTT
TRBV6-5	TRBJ2-1	13	-	-	CASAVKEANEQFF	TGTGCCAGCGCAGTTAAGGAGGCTAATGAACAGTTCTTC
TRBV6-5	TRBJ2-7	15	TRBD1	-	CTGSYGAGQVYEQYF	TGTACCGGCAGTTACGGGGCTGGACAGGTTTATGAGCAGTACTTC
TRBV6-5	TRBJ2-7	14	TRBD2	-	CASRPISGRYEQYF	TGTGCCAGCAGGCCTATTAGCGGGAGGTACGAGCAGTACTTC
TRBV6-5	TRBJ2-5	15	-	-	CGSSYRGGGGETQYF	TGTGGCAGTAGTTATAGAGGGGGTGGGGGGGAGACCCAGTACTTC
TRBV20-1	TRBJ2-3	11	-	-	CSAQIAYTRYF	TGCAGTGCACAGATAGCATATACGCGGTATTTT
TRBV28	TRBJ2-2	16	TRBD1	few	CASSLHRDRGTGELFF	TGTGCCAGCAGTTTACACCGGGACAGGGGCACCGGGGAGCTGTTTTTT
TRBV6-5	TRBJ2-1	13	TRBD1	-	CSSAVKGANEQFF	TGTTCCAGCGCAGTTAAGGGGGCAAATGAGCAGTTCTTC
TRBV6-5	TRBJ1-1	13	-	-	CDSSYSRDNEAFF	TGTGACAGCAGTTACTCCAGGGACAATGAAGCTTTCTTT
TRBV29-1	TRBJ2-1	16	TRBD2	-	CSVLSLVGGSYDEQFF	TGCAGCGTACTCTCTCTAGTGGGAGGGAGCTACGATGAGCAGTTCTTC
TRBV20-1	TRBJ2-3	14	TRBD2	few	CSARLAGSTDTQYF	TGCAGTGCTCGTCTAGCGGGGAGCACAGATACACAGTATTTT
TRBV5-4	TRBJ2-1	14	TRBD1	-	CASSLDRTNNEHFF	TGTGCCAGCAGCCTGGACAGGACCAACAATGAGCATTTCTTC
TRBV6-1	TRBJ2-3	15	-	-	CAGSEFRSGSDTQYF	TGTGCCGGCAGTGAATTCAGGAGCGGTTCAGATACGCAGTATTTT
TRBV20-1	TRBJ2-7	14	TRBD1	few	CSARADDRAYEQYF	TGCAGTGCTAGGGCCGATGACAGGGCCTACGAGCAGTACTTC
TRBV10-2	TRBJ1-1	16	-	-	CASRNGGLTENTEASF	TGCGCCAGCAGGAACGGGGGGCTGACCGAGAACACTGAAGCTTCCTTT
TRBV5-4	TRBJ2-1	16	TRBD2	once	CASSGGGLAGLSEQFF	TGTGCCAGCAGCGGGGGTGGACTAGCGGGGCTAAGCGAGCAGTTCTTC
TRBV29-1	TRBJ2-1	16	TRBD2	-	CGVDGASGSSYNEQFF	TGTGGCGTTGATGGAGCTAGCGGCAGCTCCTACAATGAGCAGTTCTTC
TRBV20-1	TRBJ1-1	14	-	many	CSAPSGFDRTEAFF	TGCAGTGCCCCCTCGGGGTTTGATAGAACTGAAGCTTTCTTT
TRBV6-6	TRBJ2-1	12	-	-	CASSTTGDEQFF	TGTGCAAGCAGTACTACTGGCGATGAGCAGTTCTTC
TRBV29-1	TRBJ2-1	15	-	-	CSVPAGVSSYNEQSF	TGCAGCGTGCCTGCCGGGGTTAGTTCATACAATGAGCAGTCCTTC
TRBV6-5	TRBJ2-2	15	-	-	CASSYPTRYIEELFF	TGTGCCAGCAGTTACCCTACCCGTTACATCGAGGAGCTGTTTTTT
TRBV10-3	TRBJ2-6	20	TRBD2	few	CAISEHGTIARDSGANVLTF	TGTGCCATCAGTGAACATGGGACTATCGCGAGGGACTCTGGGGCCAACGTCCTAACTTTC
TRBV6-2/TRBV6-3	TRBJ2-3	14	TRBD1	-	CASSPRTGGDMQYF	TGTGCCAGTAGTCCCCGGACAGGGGGAGATATGCAGTATTTT
TRBV5-6	TRBJ2-1	15	-	-	CASSSAGHPYNEQLF	TGTGCCAGCAGTTCAGCGGGACACCCCTACAATGAGCAGCTCTTC
TRBV6-1	TRBJ2-1	15	-	-	CASSERGNLYNEQFF	TGTGCTAGCAGTGAACGGGGGAACCTCTACAATGAGCAGTTCTTC
TRBV6-2/TRBV6-3	TRBJ2-7	14	TRBD1	once	CGTREPGQGHEQYF	TGTGGGACCAGAGAGCCGGGACAGGGCCACGAGCAGTACTTC
TRBV6-5	TRBJ2-7	15	-	-	CASSYSGRETPEKYF	TGTGCCAGCAGTTACTCGGGACGGGAGACGCCCGAGAAGTACTTC
TRBV20-1	TRBJ2-1	14	-	-	CSARSARGQNERFF	TGCAGTGCTAGATCGGCGAGAGGGCAGAATGAGCGGTTCTTC
TRBV20-1	TRBJ1-2	14	-	many	CSAPATGFNYGYTF	TGCAGTGCTCCAGCGACCGGGTTTAACTATGGCTACACCTTC
TRBV6-1	TRBJ2-2	14	-	-	CASSEITRAGKLFF	TGTGCCAGCAGTGAAATAACTAGAGCCGGGAAGCTGTTTTTT
TRBV6-5	TRBJ1-2	12	-	-	CASRRRGYGYTF	TGTGCCAGCAGGCGCAGAGGCTATGGCTACACCTTC
TRBV20-1	TRBJ2-7	15	-	-	CSARDSLVDSYEQYF	TGTAGTGCTAGAGATTCCCTAGTGGACTCTTACGAGCAGTACTTC
TRBV20-1	TRBJ2-2	13	-	-	CSASGANTGELFF	TGCAGTGCTAGTGGAGCGAATACCGGGGAGCTGTTTTTT
TRBV6-6	TRBJ1-5	16	-	-	CASSYSTGGGNEPQHF	TGTGCCAGCAGTTACTCCACAGGTGGGGGCAATGAGCCCCAGCATTTC
TRBV5-1	TRBJ1-1	15	-	-	CASSLGGEGGAEAVF	TGCGCCAGCAGCTTAGGTGGTGAGGGGGGTGCTGAAGCTGTATTT
TRBV6-6	TRBJ2-7	18	TRBD2	-	CASSYGGIRGRLSYEQYF	TGTGCTAGCAGTTACGGGGGGATAAGGGGACGTCTCTCTTACGAACAGTACTTC
TRBV6-2/TRBV6-3	TRBJ2-3	14	-	once	CASSYSGFGSTQYF	TGTGCCAGCAGTTACTCAGGATTCGGGAGTACGCAGTATTTT
TRBV20-1	TRBJ2-5	15	-	-	CSARSCTGHQETQYF	TGCAGTGCTAGATCCTGCACAGGGCACCAAGAGACCCAGTACTTC